This is a list of T cell receptor beta chains from one sample in a study of cytotoxic CD8 clonotypes in ibrutinib-treated CLL. Assay used: immunoSEQ multiplex PCR; TCRdb lists only in-frame clones, some missing. Among more than 200,000 clones listed, 60% to 75% were seen once. The sequences come from PBMCs, collected after 24 months of ibrutinib treatment. These TCRs come from a human donor with chronic lymphocytic leukemia. The CDR3 runs from the conserved cysteine through the conserved F or W. D genes are given only for firm matches. Size tells how often a clone was seen (once, few, many) or the class of an expanded clone, and some rows leave it out.

j_call v_call d_call clone_size cdr3_nt cdr3_aa
TRBJ1-2 TRBV6-6 NA few TGTGCCAGCGTAAAAGGAGACTATGGCTACACCTTC CASVKGDYGYTF
TRBJ2-7 TRBV10-1 NA NA TGCGCCAGCAGTTCAATATGGAATGAGAAGCAGTACTTC CASSSIWNEKQYF
TRBJ1-2 TRBV2 TRBD1 NA TGTGCCAGCAGTGGGGGGGACAGCGCCTATGAGGGCTACACCTTC CASSGGDSAYEGYTF
TRBJ2-5 TRBV27 NA NA TGTGCCAGCAGTTTAGGGTCAGGGGTGACTGAGACCCAGTACTTC CASSLGSGVTETQYF
TRBJ1-1 TRBV28 NA NA TGTGCCAGTACAGGGTTGGGGAACACTGAAGCTTTCTTT CASTGLGNTEAFF
TRBJ1-5 TRBV4-3 NA NA TGCGCCAGCAGCCAAGATCGGGCCGAGTATAGCAATCAGCCCCAGCATTTT CASSQDRAEYSNQPQHF
TRBJ1-1 TRBV29-1 NA NA TGCAGCGTTGCCCAGGGCCCACTCACTGAAGCTTTCTTT CSVAQGPLTEAFF
TRBJ2-5 TRBV9 NA NA TGTGCCAGCAGCCCTCAGGGAGGAGAGACCCAGTACTTC CASSPQGGETQYF
TRBJ2-3 TRBV5-6 TRBD1 NA TGTGCCAGCAGTGGACAGGGAATAGATACGCAGTATTTT CASSGQGIDTQYF
TRBJ2-4 TRBV28 TRBD2 NA TGTGCCAGCAGACCACCGGGGGGTGGCAAAAACATTCAGTACTTC CASRPPGGGKNIQYF
TRBJ1-5 TRBV28 NA few TGTGCCAGCAGACCCTTCAATGGGGGCGATTGGGATCAGCCCCAGCATTTT CASRPFNGGDWDQPQHF
TRBJ2-1 TRBV5-1 NA few TGCGCCAGCAGCTTGGGGACTACAGACAATGAGCAGTTCTTC CASSLGTTDNEQFF
TRBJ2-7 TRBV4-2 TRBD2 NA TGTGCCAGCAGCCAAGGAGGCGCGGGAGGGTACGAGCAGTACTTC CASSQGGAGGYEQYF
TRBJ1-2 TRBV10-1 TRBD1 NA TGCGCCAGCAGTGCGGACAGGGAAAGGAATGGCTACACCTTC CASSADRERNGYTF
TRBJ2-1 TRBV29-1 NA few TGCAGCAGCCCCGGGACATACAGCGACAATGAGCAGTTCTTC CSSPGTYSDNEQFF
TRBJ1-2 TRBV7-9 TRBD1 NA TGTGCCGGAGACCGGGACAGCCTCTATGGCTACACCTTC CAGDRDSLYGYTF
TRBJ2-3 TRBV21-1 NA NA TGTGCCAGGAGGGAGGGGACAGATACGCAGTATTTT CARREGTDTQYF
TRBJ1-1 TRBV6-5 NA NA TGTGCCAGCAGTTACTCGGGGGCGTGGGGAGGCACTGAAGCTTTCTTT CASSYSGAWGGTEAFF
TRBJ2-1 TRBV27 TRBD2 NA TGTGCCAGCAGACTCGGGACTAGCGGATACAATGAGCAGTTCTTC CASRLGTSGYNEQFF
TRBJ2-7 TRBV5-1 NA NA TGCGCCAGCAGCTTGGAGGGCAGGGGGTACTTC CASSLEGRGYF
TRBJ1-2 TRBV9 NA few TGTGCCAGCAGCCACGGCTTCGGCTACACCTTC CASSHGFGYTF
TRBJ2-1 TRBV4-3 TRBD2 once TGCGCCAGCAGCCAAGATCACTGGCGGGAGGACAATGAGCAGTTCTTC CASSQDHWREDNEQFF
TRBJ1-5 TRBV28 NA NA TGTGCCAGCACATCCGGGGGGTACAATCAGCCCCAGCATTTT CASTSGGYNQPQHF
TRBJ2-2 TRBV15 TRBD1 NA TGTGCCACCAGCAGAGATCGGACAGGGGCCACGAACACCGGGGAGCTGTTTTTT CATSRDRTGATNTGELFF
TRBJ1-5 TRBV7-2 NA once TGTGCCAGCAGCTTGAGGCGGGATCAGCCCCAGCATTTT CASSLRRDQPQHF
TRBJ1-2 TRBV5-6 NA NA TGTGCCAGCAGCAGGGAATATGGCTACACCTTC CASSREYGYTF
TRBJ2-5 TRBV28 NA NA TGTGCCAGCAGCCCCGGGCCAACAGAGACCCAGTACTTC CASSPGPTETQYF
TRBJ1-5 TRBV14 NA NA TGTGCCAGCAGCCAAGGACAATATCCCAATCAGCCCCAGCATTTT CASSQGQYPNQPQHF
TRBJ2-3 TRBV7-9 NA NA TGTGCCAGCAGCTTCCTAATAGCGGTTGGCACAGATACGCAGTATTTT CASSFLIAVGTDTQYF
TRBJ2-5 TRBV11-3 NA once TGTGCCAGCAGCTTGGGGGCTCAAGAGACCCAGTACTTC CASSLGAQETQYF
TRBJ2-1 TRBV5-4 TRBD2 few TGTGCCAGCAGCTTGTGGACTAGCAGTGAGCAGTTCTTC CASSLWTSSEQFF
TRBJ1-2 TRBV5-6 TRBD1 NA TGTGCCAGCAGCTTGGACCGACAGGGCGTTAACTATGGCTACACCTTC CASSLDRQGVNYGYTF
TRBJ1-5 TRBV18 NA NA TGTGCCAGCTCATATACTTCGGGCAATCAGCCCCAGCATTTT CASSYTSGNQPQHF